A single sample is the source of the 3 T cell receptor beta chains below, sequenced in a study of OX40 agonist ivuxolimab in advanced cancers. TCRdb keeps only in-frame clones here, not all; method: immunoSEQ multiplex PCR. The table lists just over 90,000 clones, approximately 94% of them singletons. Sequences were derived from CD4+ or CD8+ T cells sorted from blood, sampled in a trial of the OX40 agonist ivuxolimab. These receptors all come from an adult with an advanced solid tumor such as melanoma, head and neck, liver or kidney cancer.

The chain combines TRBV27 with TRBJ1-1; the D gene is possibly TRBD1 (5 bases). CDR3 length: 11 residues. V lost 8 bases and J 7 bases, leaving 11 bases between the germline ends. The germline gives CDR1 MNHEY, CDR2 SMNVEV (reference sequence). Here the CDR3 reads CASRKGHEAFF. In DNA, the CDR3 is TGTGCCAGCCGAAAGGGGCATGAAGCTTTCTTT.

J is TRBJ1-2 and V is TRBV29-1, with 9 nucleotides matching TRBD1. The length of the CDR3 is 12 residues. The V segment lost 6 bases and the J segment 3 bases; nucleotides outside the gene matches: 2. The germline V gene encodes CDR1 SQVTM and CDR2 ANQGSEA. The CDR3 DNA is TGCAGCGTACGGACAGGGGACTATGGCTACACCTTC. Translating it yields CSVRTGDYGYTF.

This chain joins TRBV4-3 and TRBJ2-1; 11 bases are a match to TRBD2. V shed 0 bases, J shed 8 bases, and the junction held 6 bases outside the gene matches. The CDR3 length is 16 residues. Germline CDR1 is LGHNA and CDR2 is YSLEER. CDR3 bases: TGCGCCAGCAGCCAAGAGAGTAGCGGGGGGGGCCATGAGCAGTTCTTC. Encoded protein: CASSQESSGGGHEQFF.